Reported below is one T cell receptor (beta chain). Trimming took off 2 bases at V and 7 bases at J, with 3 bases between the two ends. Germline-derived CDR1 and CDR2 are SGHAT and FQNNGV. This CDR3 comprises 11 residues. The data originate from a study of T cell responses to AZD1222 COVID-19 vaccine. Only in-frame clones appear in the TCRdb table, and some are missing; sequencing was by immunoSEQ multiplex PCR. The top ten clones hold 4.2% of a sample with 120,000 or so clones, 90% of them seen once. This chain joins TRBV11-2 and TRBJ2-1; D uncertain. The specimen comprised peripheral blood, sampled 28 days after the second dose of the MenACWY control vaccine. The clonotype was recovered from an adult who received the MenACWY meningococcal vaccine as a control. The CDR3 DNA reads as TGTGCCAGCAGCTTAAGAAATGAGCAGTTCTTC. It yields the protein CASSLRNEQFF.